Presented here are 18 T cell receptor beta chains from one specimen sequenced in a study of T-cell memory formation after mild COVID-19. TCRdb recomputed calls from the 5' RACE reads with MiXCR, one row per CDR3 protein. Of some 320,000 distinct CDR3 sequences in the sample, around 15% are singletons; the top ten hold about 22%. The sequencing input was PBMCs or a T cell subset sorted from them (not recorded which). The receptors come from a man between 18 and 35 years old who had mild COVID-19 (a few samples of this study predate the infection). Cell type and time point are not known.

Many counts were recorded for this clonotype. The J gene is TRBJ2-2, the V gene TRBV7-9, with D tentatively TRBD2 (6 bases). CDR1 is SEHNR, CDR2 FQNEAQ, per germline (reference sequence). Trimming pared 3 bases from V and 4 bases from J, leaving 15 bases between. This CDR3 is built from 16 residues. The CDR3 sequence: CASSFGAGYVTGELFF. For the CDR3, the DNA is TGTGCCAGCAGCTTTGGGGCGGGGTACGTCACCGGGGAGCTGTTTTTT.

This clonotype was recorded many times. The chain couples TRBV7-8 to TRBJ2-5; 8 nucleotides agree with TRBD2. The CDR3 is 15 amino acids. Germline assignment: CDR1 SGHVS and CDR2 FQNEAQ. V trimming: 4 bases; J trimming: 3 bases; junction bases outside the gene matches: 7. The chain's CDR3 is CASSSPGLGEETQYF. In DNA, the CDR3 is TGTGCCAGCAGCTCACCGGGACTAGGGGAAGAGACCCAGTACTTC.

The rearrangement uses TRBV5-1 and TRBJ2-2; D is uncertain. V lost 4 bases and J lost 5, with 12 bases in between. There are 14 residues in the CDR3. The germline gives CDR1 SGHRS, CDR2 YFSETQ. CDR3 in amino acids: CASSLKAETGELFF. In DNA form, the CDR3 reads TGCGCCAGCAGCCTGAAAGCCGAAACCGGGGAGCTGTTTTTT.

This clonotype was recorded a few times. This sequence joins TRBV6-6 and TRBJ1-5; possible D gene TRBD1, 5 bases. V was shortened by 6 bases and J by 0 bases, with 18 bases between the two germline ends. Looked up from germline, CDR1 is MNHNY and CDR2 is SVGAGI (reference sequence). The CDR3 contains 17 residues. CDR3 nucleotide sequence: TGTGCCAGCAGCCCGGGGTGGGGGGGAGTTAGCAATCAGCCCCAGCATTTT. Its translation is CASSPGWGGVSNQPQHF.

The V gene is TRBV7-2, the J gene TRBJ1-3, with D perhaps matching TRBD1 (5 bases). V was shortened by 5 bases and J by 4 bases, with 18 bases between the two germline ends. This CDR3 is built from 16 residues. Per germline, CDR1 SGHTA and CDR2 FQGNSA. The CDR3 sequence: CASSPNPGQGGNTIYF. The CDR3 DNA reads TGTGCCAGCAGCCCCAACCCCGGCCAGGGAGGAAACACCATATATTTT. Filled out from reference TRBV7-2 and TRBJ1-3, the complete variable domain reads GAGVSQSPSNKVTEKGKDVELRCDPISGHTALYWYRQSLGQGLEFLIYFQGNSAPDKSGLPSDRFSAERTGGSVSTLTIQRTQQEDSAVYLCASSPNPGQGGNTIYFGEGSWLTVV.

Only a few counts were recorded for this clonotype. The genes are TRBV29-1 and TRBJ1-4; D may be TRBD1 (5 bases). Germline CDR1 is SQVTM and CDR2 is ANQGSEA. The CDR3 consists of 18 residues. V shed 4 bases and J shed 3 bases, with 24 bases lying between them. The CDR3 DNA reads as TGCAGCGTTGCCAATGAAATCGGGGGAGGCCACCCTAATGAAAAACTGTTTTTT. Translation: CSVANEIGGGHPNEKLFF.

This clonotype was detected a few times. The J gene is TRBJ1-2, the V gene TRBV5-1, with 12 bases identical to TRBD1. With V trimmed by 4 bases and J by 4 bases, 8 bases remained unmatched. The CDR3 loop spans 16 amino acids. Germline lookup yields CDR1 SGHRS and CDR2 YFSETQ. The DNA for the CDR3 is TGCGCCAGCAGCACGACCGGGACAGGGGGCTTCTATGGCTACACCTTC. Translated: CASSTTGTGGFYGYTF. The variable domain in full, with the rest retrieved from reference TRBV5-1 and TRBJ1-2, is KAGVTQTPRYLIKTRGQQVTLSCSPISGHRSVSWYQQTPGQGLQFLFEYFSETQRNKGNFPGRFSGRQFSNSRSEMNVSTLELGDSALYLCASSTTGTGGFYGYTFGSGTRLTVV.

This clonotype was seen repeatedly, ten times or more. V and J are TRBV12-3 or TRBV12-4 and TRBJ2-1; D gene ambiguous. Trimming removed 5 bases from V and 7 bases from J, with 9 bases in between. CDR3 length: 12 amino acids. The CDR3 nucleotides are TGTGCCAGCAGTCTTGGGTCGAATGAGCAGTTCTTC. This sequence encodes CASSLGSNEQFF.

This clonotype was counted many times. CDR3 amino acids: CSASGYLSPYEQYF. As DNA, the CDR3 is TGCAGTGCTAGCGGGTATCTCAGCCCCTACGAGCAGTACTTC. The rearrangement joins TRBV20-1 to TRBJ2-7; D gene uncertain. V was trimmed by 3 bases and J by 2 bases, leaving 14 bases between them. This CDR3 spans 14 amino acids. The germline gives CDR1 DFQATT, CDR2 SNEGSKA (reference sequence).

The rearrangement links TRBV27 to TRBJ1-1; the D is unclear. V was shortened by 0 bases and J by 7 bases, with 9 bases between the two germline ends. Looked up from germline, CDR1 is MNHEY and CDR2 is SMNVEV (reference sequence). The CDR3 runs 13 residues. Here the CDR3 reads CASSLSPTSEAFF. The CDR3 DNA reads as TGTGCCAGCAGTTTATCCCCGACAAGTGAAGCTTTCTTT.

This clonotype was counted many times. V gene TRBV7-9 combines with J gene TRBJ2-3; D is undetermined. This CDR3 region has 12 residues. V dropped 1 base and J dropped 4 bases, with 3 bases sitting between them. CDR1 is SEHNR and CDR2 is FQNEAQ in the germline V gene (reference sequence). The CDR3 protein is CASSLVPDTQYF. Written as DNA, the CDR3 is TGTGCCAGCAGCTTAGTCCCAGATACGCAGTATTTT. Combining the CDR3 with reference TRBV7-9 and TRBJ2-3 gives the whole variable domain DTGVSQNPRHKITKRGQNVTFRCDPISEHNRLYWYRQTLGQGPEFLTYFQNEAQLEKSRLLSDRFSAERPKGSFSTLEIQRTEQGDSAMYLCASSLVPDTQYFGPGTRLTVL.

This chain uses TRBV18 with TRBJ2-5; possibly TRBD1 or TRBD2 for D (5 bases each). Germline values: CDR1 KGHSH, CDR2 LQKENI. With 3 bases removed from V and 5 bases from J, the gap between germline ends came to 13 bases. This CDR3 spans 14 amino acids. This CDR3 is CASSPAGARETQYF. The DNA for the CDR3 is TGTGCCAGCTCACCCGCCGGGGCGAGGGAGACCCAGTACTTC. The full variable domain, with the rest looked up from reference TRBV18 and TRBJ2-5, is NAGVMQNPRHLVRRRGQEARLRCSPMKGHSHVYWYRQLPEEGLKFMVYLQKENIIDESGMPKERFSAEFPKEGPSILRIQQVVRGDSAAYFCASSPAGARETQYFGPGTRLLVL.

This chain uses TRBV30 with TRBJ2-1; 11 bases fit TRBD2. The CDR3 sequence is 13 residues long. V was clipped by 8 bases and J by 7 bases; unmatched bases: 7. Germline V CDR1 and CDR2: GTSNPN, SVGIG (reference sequence). The CDR3 coding sequence is TGTGCCGGCCGTCTAGCGGGGGGAAATGAGCAGTTCTTC. Protein product: CAGRLAGGNEQFF. The whole variable domain, remainder taken from reference TRBV30 and TRBJ2-1, is SQTIHQWPATLVQPVGSPLSLECTVEGTSNPNLYWYRQAAGRGLQLLFYSVGIGQISSEVPQNLSASRPQDRQFILSSKKLLLSDSGFYLCAGRLAGGNEQFFGPGTRLTVL.

The chain joins TRBV6-2 or TRBV6-3 to TRBJ2-1; D gene uncertain. The CDR3 is made up of 12 amino acids. CDR1 is MNHEY and CDR2 is SVGEGT in the germline V gene. V lost 1 base to trimming and J lost 4 bases, with 2 bases between them. The CDR3 sequence: CASSYLYNEQFF. As DNA, the CDR3 is TGTGCCAGCAGTTACTTATACAATGAGCAGTTCTTC.

This clonotype has at least ten counts. V usage is TRBV6-1 and J usage is TRBJ1-6; maybe TRBD1 (5 bases). The V gene's germline CDR1 is MNHNS and CDR2 SASEGT. Trimming took off 8 bases at V and 8 bases at J, with 28 bases between the two ends. This CDR3 has 18 amino acids. The chain's CDR3 is CASGASRAYSSSHSPLHF. For the CDR3, the DNA is TGTGCCAGCGGGGCGTCCCGGGCCTACTCATCCAGCCATTCACCCCTCCACTTT.

The chain joins TRBV5-1 to TRBJ2-2; the D is unclear. Looked up from germline, CDR1 is SGHRS and CDR2 is YFSETQ. The CDR3 sequence is 12 residues long. The ends were cut back, 0 bases at V and 10 bases at J, with 7 bases in the middle. This CDR3 reads CASSLERMELFF. The DNA of the CDR3 is TGCGCCAGCAGCTTGGAACGGATGGAGCTGTTTTTT.

This chain joins TRBV10-3 and TRBJ2-5; 7 bases fit TRBD2. The J segment lost 1 base and the V segment lost 6 bases, leaving 5 bases of the junction unmatched. CDR3 length equals 14 residues. Germline assignment: CDR1 ENHRY and CDR2 SYGVKD. The DNA of the CDR3 is TGTGCCATCAGGGGGGGAGGGCCCCAAGAGACCCAGTACTTC. Encoded protein: CAIRGGGPQETQYF.

The J gene is TRBJ1-2, the V gene TRBV2, with 9 bases lining up with TRBD1. This CDR3 region has 13 residues. Per the germline V gene, CDR1 is SNHLY and CDR2 is FYNNEI. V shed 8 bases, J shed 3 bases, and the junction held 4 bases outside the gene matches. The CDR3: CASGGQGHYGYTF. The DNA for the CDR3 is TGTGCCAGCGGGGGACAGGGTCACTATGGCTACACCTTC.